These 26 T cell receptor beta chains were all obtained from the same sample, sequenced in a study of T-cell reconstitution after alpha-beta-depleted transplantation in children. As it was prepared, the TCRbeta library received unique molecular identifiers. TCRdb used MiXCR to reprocess the PCR reads, holding one entry per CDR3 protein. The sample carries more than 300,000 distinct CDR3 sequences, 15% to 20% recorded once. The sample in question was PBMCs, mostly from graft donor cells, obtained 360 days after TCRalphabeta/CD19-depleted stem cell transplant. The receptors stem from a male patient between 2 and 10 years old who had a stem cell transplant for acute lymphoblastic leukemia, so the T cells may come from the graft donor.

The chain recombines TRBV9 with TRBJ2-1; a possible D gene is TRBD2 (5 bases). V dropped 0 bases and J dropped 4 bases, with 17 bases sitting between them. There are 17 residues in the CDR3. Looked up from germline, CDR1 is SGDLS and CDR2 is YYNGEE. The CDR3 here is CASSVAGSPFYYNEQFF. CDR3 nucleotide sequence: TGTGCCAGCAGCGTAGCTGGGAGCCCATTTTATTACAATGAGCAGTTCTTC.

The genes are TRBV6-2 or TRBV6-3 and TRBJ2-1; 14 nucleotides match TRBD2. Germline V gives CDR1 MNHEY, CDR2 SVGEGT. This CDR3 is built from 15 residues. V was pared by 0 bases and J by 12 bases, with 4 bases of the junction left unmatched. CDR3 nucleotide sequence: TGTGCCAGCAGTTACTCGACTAGCGGGAGGGCCCCGCAGTTCTTC. The encoded protein is CASSYSTSGRAPQFF.

This clonotype has a handful of counts. The chain carries TRBV29-1 and TRBJ2-1; D perhaps matches TRBD2 (5 bases). With 8 bases removed from V and 10 bases from J, the gap between germline ends came to 24 bases. Germline V lookup: CDR1 SQVTM, CDR2 ANQGSEA. The length of the CDR3 is 14 residues. The CDR3 is CSYIRGSGIGEQFF. In nucleotides, the CDR3 is TGCAGCTACATCCGCGGGTCCGGGATCGGCGAGCAGTTCTTC.

In its sample, this clonotype was seen many times. The rearrangement uses TRBV7-9 and TRBJ2-3; D is unresolved. The CDR3 runs 14 residues. Per the germline V gene, CDR1 is SEHNR and CDR2 is FQNEAQ (reference sequence). With 1 base removed from V and 6 bases from J, the gap between germline ends came to 11 bases. CDR3 amino acids: CASSLGHRVDTQYF. For the CDR3, the DNA is TGTGCCAGCAGCTTAGGGCATAGGGTGGATACGCAGTATTTT.

This clonotype was counted many times. The V call is TRBV5-1, the J call TRBJ2-2; D uncertain. Germline V gene lookup returns CDR1 SGHRS and CDR2 YFSETQ. The CDR3 is 16 residues long. V was trimmed by 4 bases and J by 8 bases, leaving 21 bases between them. The CDR3 reads CASSASFLGSPGELFF. The DNA for the CDR3 is TGCGCCAGCAGCGCCTCTTTCTTAGGGTCCCCAGGGGAGCTGTTTTTT.

In this sample, this clonotype turned up many times. The chain combines TRBV12-3 or TRBV12-4 with TRBJ2-1; 7 nucleotides line up with TRBD2. The CDR3 sequence is 15 residues long. Losses at the gene ends were 3 bases for V and 6 bases for J; bases not matched to a gene: 8. The CDR3 loop is CASSFGLAGANEQFF. In nucleotides, the CDR3 is TGTGCCAGCAGTTTTGGTCTGGCGGGAGCCAATGAGCAGTTCTTC.

This clonotype was seen more than once but under ten times. V gene TRBV5-1 combines with J gene TRBJ2-3, with a weak D call TRBD2 (6 bases). The V gene lost 4 bases and the J gene lost 2 bases, with 17 bases spanning the gap. The germline gives CDR1 SGHRS, CDR2 YFSETQ. The CDR3 loop spans 16 amino acids. In nucleotides, the CDR3 is TGCGCCAGCAGCACCCGGGACTCCCACAACACAGATACGCAGTATTTT. It codes for CASSTRDSHNTDTQYF. Combining the CDR3 with reference TRBV5-1 and TRBJ2-3 gives the whole variable domain KAGVTQTPRYLIKTRGQQVTLSCSPISGHRSVSWYQQTPGQGLQFLFEYFSETQRNKGNFPGRFSGRQFSNSRSEMNVSTLELGDSALYLCASSTRDSHNTDTQYFGPGTRLTVL.

This clonotype was recorded a few times. This chain uses TRBV6-1 with TRBJ2-5; D possibly uses TRBD1 or TRBD2 (5 bases each). The germline V gene encodes CDR1 MNHNS and CDR2 SASEGT. This CDR3 has 16 residues. The germline V and J ends were trimmed by 1 base and 1 base, with 13 bases remaining between them. The CDR3 reads CASSEDEGEFQETQYF. The CDR3 DNA is TGTGCCAGCAGTGAAGACGAAGGGGAGTTCCAAGAGACCCAGTACTTC.

Only one count was recorded for this clonotype. V is TRBV15 and J is TRBJ1-5, with D maybe TRBD1 (6 bases). Per the germline V gene, CDR1 is LNHNV and CDR2 is YYDKDF (reference sequence). Between the trimmed V and J ends, which lost 5 bases and 6 bases, there was a span of 20 bases. The CDR3 runs 16 residues. The CDR3 sequence is CATSDEQGSEFQPQHF. The CDR3 bases are TGTGCCACCAGCGACGAGCAGGGGTCCGAGTTTCAGCCCCAGCATTTT.

The chain couples TRBV15 to TRBJ1-4, with D perhaps matching TRBD1 (5 bases). V gave up 5 bases and J gave up 8 bases, with 18 bases separating them. CDR3 length equals 15 residues. Germline loops: CDR1 LNHNV, CDR2 YYDKDF (reference sequence). The CDR3 spells CATSGPGLNSEKLFF. For the CDR3, the DNA is TGTGCCACCAGCGGACCGGGACTGAACTCCGAAAAACTGTTTTTT.

J is TRBJ1-5 and V is TRBV28; 7 bases fit TRBD1. The CDR3 consists of 11 residues. Germline V gives CDR1 MDHEN, CDR2 SYDVKM. V trimming: 5 bases; J trimming: 14 bases; junction bases outside the gene matches: 6. Here the CDR3 reads CASSTRQGKHF. The DNA for the CDR3 is TGTGCCAGCAGTACCCGACAGGGTAAGCATTTT.

This clonotype was recorded a few times. The chain uses TRBV29-1 and TRBJ2-7; D is unclear. V lost 4 bases and J 4 bases, leaving 11 bases between the germline ends. Germline CDR1 and CDR2: SQVTM and ANQGSEA. This CDR3 contains 12 residues. The CDR3 DNA reads TGCAGCGTTGCGGCAATAAATTACGAGCAGTACTTC. Translation: CSVAAINYEQYF.

A few counts support this clonotype. The rearrangement uses TRBV7-6 and TRBJ1-6; D is uncertain. The V gene's germline CDR1 is SGHVS and CDR2 FNYEAQ. Trimming removed 1 base from V and 10 bases from J, with 14 bases in between. The CDR3 sequence is 15 residues long. CDR3 loop: CASSLGGSQGSPLHF. The DNA of the CDR3 is TGTGCCAGCAGCTTAGGAGGGTCGCAAGGGTCACCCCTCCACTTT.

J is TRBJ2-5 and V is TRBV6-1, with 7 bases lining up with TRBD1. The germline CDR1 and CDR2 sequences are MNHNS and SASEGT. This CDR3 has 13 amino acids. The J segment lost 7 bases and the V segment lost 4 bases, leaving 6 bases of the junction unmatched. The CDR3 is CASSAGQVGTQYF. The CDR3, as DNA: TGTGCCAGCAGTGCCGGACAGGTTGGGACCCAGTACTTC.

This clonotype has just a few counts. The chain employs TRBV5-1 and TRBJ2-3; TRBD1 matches 10 bases. The junction had 7 bases not matched to a gene; V was cut back by 5 bases and J by 7 bases. Per germline, CDR1 SGHRS and CDR2 YFSETQ. This CDR3 has 14 residues. CDR3 sequence (DNA): TGCGCCAGCAGTCTTGGACAGGGGGAGCATACGCAGTATTTT. Amino acids: CASSLGQGEHTQYF.

The rearrangement joins TRBV5-1 to TRBJ2-3; 10 nucleotides line up with TRBD1. The J segment lost 6 bases and the V segment lost 1 base, leaving 5 bases of the junction unmatched. The germline V gene encodes CDR1 SGHRS and CDR2 YFSETQ. The CDR3 is 15 amino acids. Here the CDR3 reads CASSLWTGGRDTQYF. CDR3 nucleotide sequence: TGCGCCAGCAGCTTGTGGACAGGGGGTCGCGATACGCAGTATTTT.

The chain recombines TRBV4-3 with TRBJ1-4; D gene ambiguous. Germline V CDR1 and CDR2: LGHNA, YSLEER. Trimming removed 4 bases at V and 6 bases at J, with 15 bases between. The CDR3 has 15 amino acids. As DNA, the CDR3 is TGCGCCAGCAGCCCCTCGTCCTTCTCTTATGAAAAACTGTTTTTT. Its protein product is CASSPSSFSYEKLFF.

The chain recombines TRBV10-3 with TRBJ1-2; 7 bases align to TRBD1. Germline V gene lookup returns CDR1 ENHRY and CDR2 SYGVKD. The CDR3 is 15 amino acids. V shed 3 bases and J 4 bases; nucleotides not matched to a gene: 8. DNA for the CDR3: TGTGCCATCAGTGAATGGGAGAGGGACAGCTATGGCTACACCTTC. This codes for CAISEWERDSYGYTF.

In regard to this clonotype: One end of the junction varies from germline; a read error may be responsible. This chain joins TRBV9 and TRBJ2-3; 8 bases line up with TRBD1. The V gene's germline CDR1 is SGDLS and CDR2 YYNGEE. The CDR3 is 15 amino acids. The CDR3 coding sequence is TGTGCCAGCAGCGTTGGACAGGGTGTAACAGATGCGCAGTATTTT. This translates into CASSVGQGVTDAQYF.

Many counts were recorded for this clonotype. This chain uses TRBV4-3 with TRBJ2-1; D unclear. CDR3 size: 11 residues. CDR1 and CDR2 from the germline V gene are LGHNA and YSLEER. The germline V and J ends were trimmed by 4 bases and 10 bases, with 8 bases remaining between them. The CDR3 DNA follows: TGCGCCAGCAGCCTACTGGACGAGCAGTTCTTC. Translated: CASSLLDEQFF.

This clonotype was counted many times. The CDR3 protein is CASKGASNEQYF. CDR3 nucleotides: TGTGCCAGCAAAGGGGCCTCAAACGAGCAGTACTTC. This rearrangement joins TRBV3-1 to TRBJ2-7, with a possible D match to TRBD1 (5 bases). Trimming pared 7 bases from V and 5 bases from J, leaving 12 bases between. CDR3 size: 12 residues. Germline V lookup: CDR1 LGHDT, CDR2 YNNKEL (reference sequence).

This chain uses TRBV11-2 with TRBJ1-6, with D unresolved. V was shortened by 2 bases and J by 0 bases, with 14 bases between the two germline ends. From germline, CDR1 is SGHAT and CDR2 FQNNGV. There are 18 residues in the CDR3. CDR3 in amino acids: CASSLSWEGSSYNSPLHF. Here the CDR3 DNA reads TGTGCCAGCAGCTTATCCTGGGAAGGGAGCTCCTATAATTCACCCCTCCACTTT.

This clonotype was observed a few times. The chain combines TRBV10-3 with TRBJ2-1; D is uncertain. This CDR3 has 12 amino acids. The ends were cut back, 5 bases at V and 2 bases at J, with 4 bases in the middle. CDR1 is ENHRY and CDR2 is SYGVKD in the germline V gene. DNA of the CDR3: TGTGCCATCAGTACCACCTACAATGAGCAGTTCTTC. It codes for CAISTTYNEQFF.

On this clonotype: Germline and junction disagree at one end, which may indicate a read error. The chain recombines TRBV28 with TRBJ2-5, with 9 positions matching TRBD2. Germline assignment: CDR1 MDHEN and CDR2 SYDVKM. The CDR3 length is 18 residues. The chain's CDR3 is CTSSLSSPLAGAEETQYF. For the CDR3, the DNA is TGTACCAGCAGCTTATCTTCCCCGTTAGCGGGAGCCGAAGAGACCCAGTACTTC. Combining the CDR3 with reference TRBV28 and TRBJ2-5 gives the whole variable domain DVKVTQSSRYLVKRTGEKVFLECVQDMDHENMFWYRQDPGLGLRLIYFSYDVKMKEKGDIPEGYSVSREKKERFSLILESASTNQTSMYLCTSSLSSPLAGAEETQYFGPGTRLLVL.

This clonotype was counted between two and nine times. The chain couples TRBV30 to TRBJ2-5, with D unclear. The CDR3 is 11 amino acids. Deletions cut 8 bases from V and 4 bases from J, with 11 bases between. The germline gives CDR1 GTSNPN, CDR2 SVGIG (reference sequence). The CDR3 DNA sequence: TGTGCCGGTCAAGTGGGAGAGACCCAGTACTTC. It encodes CAGQVGETQYF.

The chain employs TRBV4-2 and TRBJ1-1, with D uncertain. Germline V gives CDR1 LGHNA, CDR2 YNFKEQ. This CDR3 has 17 residues. The V end lost 0 bases, the J end lost 0 bases, and 14 bases lay between the germline ends. CDR3 coding DNA: TGTGCCAGCAGCCAAGAAAGGAGGAATTCCTTGAACACTGAAGCTTTCTTT. Protein sequence: CASSQERRNSLNTEAFF.